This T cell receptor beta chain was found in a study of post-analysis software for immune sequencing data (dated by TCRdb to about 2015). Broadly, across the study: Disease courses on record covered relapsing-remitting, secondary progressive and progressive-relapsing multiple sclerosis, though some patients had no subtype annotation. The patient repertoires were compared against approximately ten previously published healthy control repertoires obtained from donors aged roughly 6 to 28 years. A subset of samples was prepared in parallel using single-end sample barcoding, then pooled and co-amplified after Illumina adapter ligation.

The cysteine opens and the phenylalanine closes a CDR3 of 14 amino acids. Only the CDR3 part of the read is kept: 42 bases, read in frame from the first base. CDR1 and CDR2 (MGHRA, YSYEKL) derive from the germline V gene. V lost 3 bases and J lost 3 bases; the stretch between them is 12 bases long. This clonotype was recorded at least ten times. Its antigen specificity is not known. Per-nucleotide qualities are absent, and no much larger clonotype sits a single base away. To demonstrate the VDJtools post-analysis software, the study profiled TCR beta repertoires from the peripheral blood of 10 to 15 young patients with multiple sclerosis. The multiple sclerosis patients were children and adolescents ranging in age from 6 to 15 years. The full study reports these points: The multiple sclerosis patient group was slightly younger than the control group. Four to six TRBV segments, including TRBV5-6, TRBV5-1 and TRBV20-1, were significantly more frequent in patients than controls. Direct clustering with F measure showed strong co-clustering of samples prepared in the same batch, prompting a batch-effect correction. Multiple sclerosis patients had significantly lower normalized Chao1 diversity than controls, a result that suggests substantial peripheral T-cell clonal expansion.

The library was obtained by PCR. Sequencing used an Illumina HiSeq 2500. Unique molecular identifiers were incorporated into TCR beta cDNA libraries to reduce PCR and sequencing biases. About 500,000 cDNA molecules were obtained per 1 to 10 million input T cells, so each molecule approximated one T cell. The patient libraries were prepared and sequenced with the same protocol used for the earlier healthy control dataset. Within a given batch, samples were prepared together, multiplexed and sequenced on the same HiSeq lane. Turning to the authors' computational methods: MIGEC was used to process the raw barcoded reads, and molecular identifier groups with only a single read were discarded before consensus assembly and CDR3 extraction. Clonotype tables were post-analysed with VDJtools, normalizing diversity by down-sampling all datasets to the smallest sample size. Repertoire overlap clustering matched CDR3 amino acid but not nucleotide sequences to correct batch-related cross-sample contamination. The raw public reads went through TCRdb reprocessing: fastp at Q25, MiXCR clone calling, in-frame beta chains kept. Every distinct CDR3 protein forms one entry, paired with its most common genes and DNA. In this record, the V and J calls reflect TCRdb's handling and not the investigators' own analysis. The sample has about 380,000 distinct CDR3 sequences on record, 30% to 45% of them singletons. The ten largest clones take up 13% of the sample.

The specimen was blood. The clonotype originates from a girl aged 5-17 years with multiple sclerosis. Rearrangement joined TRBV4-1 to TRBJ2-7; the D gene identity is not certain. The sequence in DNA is TGCGCCAGCAGCCACCCAGGCCGGATCTACGAGCAGTACTTC. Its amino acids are CASSHPGRIYEQYF.